What follows are 23 T cell receptor beta chains derived from one specimen sequenced in a study of cytomegalovirus exposure and HLA in healthy donors. PCR primers comprised 60 Vbeta and 13 Jbeta primers. Some clones are missing from TCRdb's copy, which holds only in-frame ones; the method was immunoSEQ multiplex PCR. The sample totals approximately 180,000 clones. Specimen: PBMCs. Receptors were obtained from a man younger than 40 in good health and CMV-seronegative.

The V and J genes are TRBV5-1 and TRBJ2-3; D uncertain. The CDR3 sequence is 18 residues long. The germline V gene encodes CDR1 SGHRS and CDR2 YFSETQ. Trimming removed 0 bases from V and 0 bases from J, with 17 bases in between. The CDR3 here is CASSLVPFQVPSTDTQYF. The DNA of the CDR3 is TGCGCCAGCAGCTTGGTTCCCTTCCAGGTTCCTAGCACAGATACGCAGTATTTT.

This sequence joins TRBV5-8 and TRBJ1-4, with TRBD1 matching over 8 bases. The CDR3 consists of 16 residues. Germline V gene sequence: CDR1 SGHTS, CDR2 YDEGEE. Unmatched junction bases numbered 13, after V lost 2 bases and J lost 10 bases. CDR3 sequence reads: CASSLRRTGTNVKLFF. The DNA for the CDR3 is TGTGCCAGCAGCTTAAGAAGGACAGGGACAAACGTAAAACTGTTTTTT. The complete variable domain, with remaining parts taken from reference TRBV5-8 and TRBJ1-4, reads EAGVTQSPTHLIKTRGQQATLRCSPISGHTSVYWYQQALGLGLQFLLWYDEGEERNRGNFPPRFSGRQFPNYSSELNVNALELEDSALYLCASSLRRTGTNVKLFFGSGTQLSVL.

Written as DNA, the CDR3 is TGTGCCAGCAGCCGAGGCTGGACCTACGAGCAGTACTTC. Amino acid sequence: CASSRGWTYEQYF. The gene calls are TRBV7-9 and TRBJ2-7, with D hard to call. Germline V gives CDR1 SEHNR, CDR2 FQNEAQ (reference sequence). The CDR3 has 13 amino acids. Trimming stripped 5 bases from V and 2 bases from J, with 10 bases between.

Concerning this clone itself: Within the sample, other DNA sequences also encode this same CDR3. The gene calls are TRBV6-1 and TRBJ2-1; D is ambiguous. CDR3 length: 14 residues. Trimming cost V 1 base and J 7 bases, with 11 bases left between them. In germline, CDR1 is MNHNS, CDR2 SASEGT. The CDR3 sequence is CASSEVGRDNEQFF. CDR3 nucleotides: TGTGCCAGCAGTGAAGTGGGCAGAGATAATGAGCAGTTCTTC.

The gene calls are TRBV5-1 and TRBJ2-7; TRBD1 aligns across 7 bases. There are 16 residues in the CDR3. V trimming: 2 bases; J trimming: 6 bases; junction bases outside the gene matches: 14. Per germline, CDR1 SGHRS and CDR2 YFSETQ. The CDR3 loop is CASSLGSGTARGEQYF. CDR3 DNA sequence: TGCGCCAGCAGCTTAGGTTCCGGGACAGCGAGAGGCGAGCAGTACTTC.

The chain employs TRBV7-2 and TRBJ2-7; no reliable D call. The germline CDR1 and CDR2 sequences are SGHTA and FQGNSA. The germline V and J ends were trimmed by 3 bases and 6 bases, with 12 bases remaining between them. The CDR3 has 13 residues. In DNA, the CDR3 is TGTGCCAGCAGCTTCCAGGATCCAGGCGAGCAGTACTTC. Translated, it gives CASSFQDPGEQYF.

The rearrangement links TRBV4-3 to TRBJ1-2; 11 positions match TRBD1. CDR1 is LGHNA, CDR2 YSLEER, per germline. This CDR3 has 16 amino acids. The junction had 3 bases not matched to a gene; V was cut back by 0 bases and J by 3 bases. The chain's CDR3 is CASSQERTGGYYGYTF. The CDR3, as DNA: TGCGCCAGCAGCCAAGAAAGGACAGGGGGCTACTATGGCTACACCTTC.

The chain links TRBV4-3 to TRBJ1-2; 7 nucleotides agree with TRBD1. V dropped 5 bases and J dropped 0; count of bases not matched to a gene: 15. Germline-derived CDR1 and CDR2 are LGHNA and YSLEER. This CDR3 is built from 18 residues. CDR3 nucleotides: TGCGCCAGCAGCACAGCCGGGACAGCCGCCCAAGCTAACTATGGCTACACCTTC. Its protein is CASSTAGTAAQANYGYTF.

This rearrangement joins TRBV7-2 to TRBJ1-1; maybe TRBD1 (5 bases). This CDR3 has 13 amino acids. The V end was cut by 5 bases, the J end by 8 bases, with 15 bases between. From germline, CDR1 is SGHTA and CDR2 FQGNSA. The CDR3 nucleotides read TGTGCCAGCAGCGTGGACACACGCCGAGAAGCTTTCTTT. Its protein is CASSVDTRREAFF.

The chain couples TRBV7-9 to TRBJ1-4, with D tentatively TRBD1 (6 bases). The CDR3 has 16 amino acids. Germline assignment: CDR1 SEHNR and CDR2 FQNEAQ (reference sequence). Trimming took off 10 bases at V and 0 bases at J, with 18 bases between the two ends. The chain's CDR3 is CATTGTSSATNEKLFF. CDR3 coding DNA: TGTGCCACCACCGGGACATCCTCTGCAACTAATGAAAAACTGTTTTTT.

This rearrangement joins TRBV25-1 to TRBJ1-4; D unresolved. Germline CDR1 reads MGHDK; CDR2 reads SYGVNS. This CDR3 has 14 amino acids. Trimming left V 5 bases short and J 7 bases short, with 14 bases between. The CDR3 coding sequence is TGTGCCAGCAGTTCTCCCGGGAAGGGTGAAAAACTGTTTTTT. Translating it yields CASSSPGKGEKLFF.

The chain links TRBV11-2 to TRBJ1-4; 9 nucleotides agree with TRBD1. The CDR3 contains 16 residues. The trim removed 6 bases at V and 2 bases at J, leaving 7 bases unmatched. The germline V gene encodes CDR1 SGHAT and CDR2 FQNNGV. CDR3 in amino acids: CASRPGQGWTNEKLFF. DNA of the CDR3: TGTGCCAGCAGACCAGGACAGGGGTGGACTAATGAAAAACTGTTTTTT.

The rearrangement links TRBV7-2 to TRBJ2-1; 9 positions agree with TRBD2. The CDR3 extends over 15 amino acids. Germline lookup yields CDR1 SGHTA and CDR2 FQGNSA. The trim removed 6 bases at V and 2 bases at J, leaving 5 bases unmatched. CDR3 sequence (DNA): TGTGCCAGCAGTCCCTTAGCGGGGGCCTACAATGAGCAGTTCTTC. Its protein product is CASSPLAGAYNEQFF. The whole variable domain, filled in from reference TRBV7-2 and TRBJ2-1, reads GAGVSQSPSNKVTEKGKDVELRCDPISGHTALYWYRQSLGQGLEFLIYFQGNSAPDKSGLPSDRFSAERTGGSVSTLTIQRTQQEDSAVYLCASSPLAGAYNEQFFGPGTRLTVL.

The chain joins TRBV18 to TRBJ2-3, with TRBD2 as a possible D gene (5 bases). V lost 0 bases and J 0 bases, leaving 13 bases between the germline ends. This CDR3 contains 17 residues. The germline CDR1 and CDR2 sequences are KGHSH and LQKENI. The CDR3 sequence is CASSPPVSSPSTDTQYF. CDR3 sequence (DNA): TGTGCCAGCTCACCACCGGTGTCTAGCCCTAGCACAGATACGCAGTATTTT. Filled out from reference TRBV18 and TRBJ2-3, the complete variable domain reads NAGVMQNPRHLVRRRGQEARLRCSPMKGHSHVYWYRQLPEEGLKFMVYLQKENIIDESGMPKERFSAEFPKEGPSILRIQQVVRGDSAAYFCASSPPVSSPSTDTQYFGPGTRLTVL.

The genes are TRBV5-1 and TRBJ2-5; D unclear. The J call is uncertain, as TRBJ2-7 better fits the DNA end. CDR1 and CDR2 (germline): SGHRS, YFSETQ. The CDR3 loop spans 15 amino acids. CDR3 DNA sequence: TGCGCCAGCAGCCCCCGGAATGGGATCGACTACGAGCAGTACTTC. This translates into CASSPRNGIDYEQYF.

The chain couples TRBV10-1 to TRBJ2-1; the D gene is possibly TRBD2 (5 bases). The CDR3 is 16 amino acids. V was pared by 2 bases and J by 0 bases, with 11 bases between. Germline loops: CDR1 WNHNN, CDR2 SYGVQD (reference sequence). Here the CDR3 reads CASSELTGSSYNEQFF. DNA for the CDR3: TGCGCCAGCAGTGAGCTCACGGGGAGCTCCTACAATGAGCAGTTCTTC.

The genes are TRBV27 and TRBJ2-7, with 7 bases identical to TRBD1. The CDR3 is 14 residues long. The germline CDR1 and CDR2 sequences are MNHEY and SMNVEV (reference sequence). V trimming: 5 bases; J trimming: 3 bases; junction bases outside the gene matches: 7. The CDR3 nucleotides read TGTGCCAGCAGTCGGGACAGCAGCTTCTACGAGCAGTACTTC. Translated, it gives CASSRDSSFYEQYF.

The rearrangement links TRBV28 to TRBJ2-7, with 7 bases identical to TRBD1. The CDR3 is 14 amino acids. Germline trimming cut 5 bases from V and 2 bases from J; bases unmatched to any gene: 6. Germline V lookup: CDR1 MDHEN, CDR2 SYDVKM. CDR3 region: CASSLAGTAYEQYF. The CDR3 bases are TGTGCCAGCAGTCTCGCAGGGACAGCCTACGAGCAGTACTTC.

This rearrangement joins TRBV30 to TRBJ2-6; D is perhaps TRBD2 (6 bases). V lost 0 bases and J 2 bases, leaving 8 bases between the germline ends. The CDR3 is 15 residues long. CDR1 and CDR2 from the germline V gene are GTSNPN and SVGIG (reference sequence). The CDR3 sequence: CAWSVRRAGANVLTF. As DNA, the CDR3 is TGTGCCTGGAGTGTGAGGAGGGCTGGGGCCAACGTCCTGACTTTC.

The chain uses TRBV5-6 and TRBJ2-5; 7 bases agree with TRBD1. V lost 4 bases to trimming and J lost 1 base; unmatched junction nucleotides: 4. In germline, CDR1 is SGHDT, CDR2 YYEEEE. The CDR3 covers 14 residues. The CDR3 sequence is CASSHGTVQETQYF. The DNA for the CDR3 is TGTGCCAGCAGCCACGGGACAGTCCAAGAGACCCAGTACTTC.

The chain couples TRBV27 to TRBJ2-1, with 7 positions matching TRBD2. This CDR3 is 15 amino acids long. Germline assignment: CDR1 MNHEY and CDR2 SMNVEV (reference sequence). The J segment lost 7 bases and the V segment lost 3 bases, leaving 9 bases of the junction unmatched. The CDR3 protein is CASSLVVTGGNEQFF. CDR3 bases: TGTGCCAGCAGTTTGGTCGTAACGGGAGGTAATGAGCAGTTCTTC.

The chain has TRBV27 and TRBJ1-2, with D possibly matching TRBD1 (5 bases). Germline V gives CDR1 MNHEY, CDR2 SMNVEV (reference sequence). The length of the CDR3 is 13 residues. Trimming shortened V by 6 bases and J by 2 bases, and 10 bases separated the two germline ends. CDR3 residues: CASSADSNYGYTF. The CDR3 region has the DNA TGTGCCAGCAGCGCCGACAGCAACTATGGCTACACCTTC.

The gene calls are TRBV11-3 and TRBJ2-7; 9 nucleotides agree with TRBD2. Germline CDR1 SGHNT, CDR2 YENEEA. The CDR3 sequence is 15 residues long. V was clipped by 2 bases and J by 2 bases; unmatched bases: 4. CDR3 amino acids: CASSLSGGGAYEQYF. CDR3 nucleotide sequence: TGTGCCAGCAGCTTAAGCGGCGGGGGGGCCTACGAGCAGTACTTC. The entire variable domain, with the rest obtained from reference TRBV11-3 and TRBJ2-7, is as follows: EAGVVQSPRYKIIEKKQPVAFWCNPISGHNTLYWYLQNLGQGPELLIRYENEEAVDDSQLPKDRFSAERLKGVDSTLKIQPAELGDSAVYLCASSLSGGGAYEQYFGPGTRLTVT.